This TCR beta chain is from a study of Graves' ophthalmopathy and Graves' hyperthyroidism (dated by TCRdb to between 2017 and 2018). Describing the broader study: A patient counted as having stable hyperthyroidism if there was no progression to ophthalmopathy within 18 months of follow-up. The study used signatures of the TCR beta repertoire to tell Graves' ophthalmopathy apart from Graves' hyperthyroidism and to predict which patients would progress to ophthalmopathy. In total, some 140 blood samples were TCR-sequenced: 43 ophthalmopathy, over 70 hyperthyroidism and about 17 hyperthyroidism-to-ophthalmopathy patients. To explore V-J signatures that distinguish ophthalmopathy from hyperthyroidism, a discovery set of about a hundred patients was enrolled, made up of 43 with ophthalmopathy and fewer than 60 with stable hyperthyroidism. An independent validation cohort comprised 18 hyperthyroidism patients and 15 to 17 patients who later progressed from hyperthyroidism to ophthalmopathy. In more than five hyperthyroidism patients, T-cell repertoires of thyroid tissue and blood were compared. Once sampling was done, hyperthyroidism patients were given methimazole at a starting dose of 30 mg daily, while ophthalmopathy patients were given high-dose intravenous methylprednisolone.

Patients with hyperthyroidism were aged 18 to 65 years, had been newly diagnosed, and had a disease duration of less than 2 months. Patients were excluded if they had other autoimmune diseases, uncontrolled infections, pregnancy or lactation. Diagnosis relied on clinical symptoms, serum thyroxine, TRAb, thyroid ultrasound and orbital computed tomography. Total RNA was extracted using Trizol reagent, and RNA quality was checked on an Agilent 2100 Bioanalyzer. A word on this clonotype: Its recognized antigen is unknown. No base quality values were provided; no much bigger clone lies one nucleotide off.

Taken from cysteine to phenylalanine, the CDR3 has 17 residues. Only CDR3 DNA is held: 51 bases, read in frame from base 1. CDR1 SGHRS and CDR2 YFSETQ were looked up in the germline V gene. V lost 0 bases and J lost 5 bases, and the count of bases not matched to a germline gene is 9. The paper's findings and limits, for the study overall: Sample size was not statistically predetermined, and group allocation was not concealed from the investigators. Most of the expanded thyroid clonotypes with a frequency above 0.001 were also detected in blood, and it was suggested that the thyroid immune response may be reflected by blood repertoires. In cross-validation, the 13-signature model distinguished ophthalmopathy from stable hyperthyroidism with around 90% sensitivity and approximately 81% specificity, while in the test set the corresponding values were roughly 80% and 75%. In validation, the model predicted ophthalmopathy progression with 55% to 71% sensitivity and roughly 72% specificity; some 13 predicted patients were CT-confirmed with GO in a median of approximately 6.2 months.

For repertoire sequencing, the TCR beta CDR3 regions were amplified from RNA transcripts. The first round of RT-PCR was done with HTBI primers and the Qiagen OneStep RT-PCR kit, and was followed by a second round of multiplex PCR, then size selection and purification. Libraries were sequenced on an Illumina HiSeq2000 using paired-end 100 bp reads. The paper's data handling went like this. Reads were processed with SOAPnuke, discarding reads with adapters, uncalled bases, mean Phred below 15, or no exact constant-primer or identifier match. High-quality paired reads were merged with COPE v1.2.5. Unique nucleotide sequences were defined as clonotypes and aligned to IMGT TRB V, D and J references using MiTCR v1.1. The analysis was limited to V-J combinations with a frequency above 0.0001, which together covered 99% to 99.2% of the repertoires. For each V-J combination, a TCR clonal expansion and chaos score was defined as the ratio of F50 clonal expansion to chaos observed in the TCRdist matrix. Features were reduced by Welch's t-statistics and random forest to around 13 V-J combinations, which fed a naive Bayes classifier. The Morisita-Horn index was used to measure how similar the thyroid and blood repertoires were. TCRdb reprocessed the public reads (quality trimming at Q25 with fastp, clone calling with MiXCR) and kept in-frame beta chains. When rows share a CDR3 protein, they turn into one entry using the most common DNA and genes. V and J calls and clone size were set by TCRdb, not the authors. The sample table lists some 1.1 million distinct CDR3 sequences, about two fifths of them with a count of one. Clones ranked in the top ten supply more than 9.5% of the sample.

The source of this sequence is an adult man with Graves' hyperthyroidism. Sequenced: peripheral blood or thyroid tissue (not recorded which). The rearrangement joined TRBV5-1 to TRBJ2-7, and TRBD2 matches 12 of the central bases. The DNA is as follows: TGCGCCAGCAGCTTGGATAAGGTGACTAGCGGGAGTGACGAGCAGTACTTC. It encodes CASSLDKVTSGSDEQYF. Extended through the reference TRBV5-1 and TRBJ2-7 proteins, this CDR3 yields the full variable domain: KAGVTQTPRYLIKTRGQQVTLSCSPISGHRSVSWYQQTPGQGLQFLFEYFSETQRNKGNFPGRFSGRQFSNSRSEMNVSTLELGDSALYLCASSLDKVTSGSDEQYFGPGTRLTVT.